This entry lists 5 T cell receptor beta chains sequenced from one sample in a study of T cells after yellow fever vaccination. TCRdb itself ran the 5' RACE reads through MiXCR, one entry per CDR3 protein. The sample lists some 300,000 distinct CDR3 sequences; roughly 8.7% were seen once. The sequencing used CD4+ T cells sorted from PBMCs, collected 5 days after the yellow fever booster vaccination. These receptor sequences come from a man aged 18 to 30 who received the YFV17D yellow fever vaccine.

This clonotype was seen repeatedly, ten times or more. J is TRBJ2-7 and V is TRBV7-2, with 8 bases that match TRBD2. This CDR3 comprises 15 residues. Germline values: CDR1 SGHTA, CDR2 FQGNSA. V was clipped by 1 base and J by 0 bases; unmatched bases: 2. DNA for the CDR3: TGTGCCAGCAGCTTAGTGAGCGGGAGCTCCTACGAGCAGTACTTC. Amino acids: CASSLVSGSSYEQYF.

The chain uses TRBV4-2 and TRBJ2-6; 7 bases fit TRBD2. CDR3 length: 18 residues. Germline CDR1 and CDR2: LGHNA and YNFKEQ. V was clipped by 1 base and J by 1 base; unmatched bases: 7. The chain's CDR3 is CASSQVAGVPSGANVLTF. The CDR3 DNA is TGTGCCAGCAGCCAAGTGGCGGGGGTCCCTTCTGGGGCCAACGTCCTGACTTTC.

This clonotype was seen at least ten times. V and J are TRBV7-2 and TRBJ2-1; the D is unclear. The CDR3 length is 16 residues. Trimming cost V 4 bases and J 1 base, with 14 bases left between them. CDR1 is SGHTA, CDR2 FQGNSA, per germline. The CDR3 protein is CASSSLVRVSYNEQFF. CDR3 bases: TGTGCCAGCAGCTCTTTGGTGCGCGTGTCCTACAATGAGCAGTTCTTC.

The chain uses TRBV20-1 and TRBJ2-1; 7 bases fit TRBD2. The germline V gene has CDR1 DFQATT and CDR2 SNEGSKA (reference sequence). There are 14 residues in the CDR3. V trimming: 4 bases; J trimming: 7 bases; junction bases outside the gene matches: 10. The CDR3 region is CSAIQTGGRNEQFF. The CDR3 nucleotides are TGCAGTGCTATTCAAACGGGGGGACGTAATGAGCAGTTCTTC.

This clonotype was counted between two and nine times. DNA for the CDR3: TGTGCCAGCAGTGAAGAATACAGGGGGCGGCATGAGCAGTTCTTC. Protein sequence: CASSEEYRGRHEQFF. This rearrangement joins TRBV6-1 to TRBJ2-1, with 9 bases identical to TRBD1. The germline V gene has CDR1 MNHNS and CDR2 SASEGT. The V and J ends lost 1 base and 8 bases, in that order; junction bases with no gene match: 6. CDR3 length equals 15 residues.